This T cell receptor beta chain came from a study of identical twins. This clonotype was counted at least ten times. From the 5' RACE reads, TCRdb called clonotypes with MiXCR, one entry per CDR3 protein. This sample yields approximately 690,000 distinct CDR3 sequences, of which around 6% are seen a single time; roughly 1.8% belongs to the top ten. The sequencing input was naive T cells sorted from blood. The receptor was isolated from a man younger than 30 in good health.

For the CDR3, the DNA is TGTGCTGTAAGGAGCGGGAGTATCGACGAGCAGTACTTC. This gives the protein CAVRSGSIDEQYF. This chain joins TRBV6-6 and TRBJ2-7; 8 bases line up with TRBD2. This CDR3 comprises 13 residues. Germline-derived CDR1 and CDR2 are MNHNY and SVGAGI (reference sequence).